This T cell receptor beta chain is from a study of breast tumors, draining lymph nodes, adjacent tissues. Regarding the study as a whole: Compared with basal-like, luminal-like tumors shared significantly more repertoire with nontumor tissue. Data fit most tumor T cells coming from lymph node, expanding in tumor. Compared with lymph nodes, tumors were less diverse; compared with nontumor tissue, more. Data only fit, rather than demonstrated, lymph node origin of most tumor T cells.

The CDR3 length is 15 residues. The V and J ends lost 3 bases and 10 bases, in that order; junction bases with no gene match: 9. The germline gives CDR1 LGHNA, CDR2 YNFKEQ. Breast cancer patients provided tissue from their axillary draining lymph nodes. TCRdb independently ran MiXCR on the multiplex PCR reads; one entry per CDR3 protein. The sample holds about 270,000 distinct CDR3 sequences, roughly 30% seen once. This clonotype was found many times. The antigen is undetermined. The sample taken for sequencing was axillary lymph node tissue. The rearrangement joins TRBV4-2 to TRBJ2-5; 12 bases align to TRBD2. The receptor comes from a female donor with breast cancer. Some clones in this sample may be carry-over from other donors' samples. The CDR3 region is CASSQGTSGRPRQYF. The CDR3 nucleotides read TGTGCCAGCAGCCAGGGCACTAGCGGGAGGCCCCGCCAGTACTTC.